This T cell receptor beta chain was sequenced in a study of identical twins. Study-wide findings and caveats: Abundant beta clonotypes from cord blood bore fewer insertions; memory repertoires lacked this pattern. Sharing of beta out-of-frame sequences by twins showed a weaker excess.

CDR1 is SQVTM and CDR2 is ANQGSEA in the germline V gene. The V and J ends lost 6 bases and 0 bases respectively, with 5 bases between them. The CDR3 covers 11 residues. As to this clonotype: What it recognizes is unknown.

All of the donors were Caucasians in good health. It was template switching that added a universal primer site, and there were unique molecular identifiers on the cDNA. From the 5' RACE reads, TCRdb called clonotypes with MiXCR, one entry per CDR3 protein. The top ten clones hold under 0.35% of a sample with roughly 1.6 million distinct CDR3 sequences, 25% to 35% of them seen once. The TCR comes from a newborn girl in good health. The specimen was cord blood. The genes are TRBV29-1 and TRBJ1-1, with D unresolved. The CDR3 loop is CSVVMNTEAFF. In DNA form, the CDR3 reads TGCAGCGTCGTTATGAACACTGAAGCTTTCTTT.